A selection of T cell receptor beta chains follows, all from one sample in a study of graft-versus-host responses after intestinal transplantation. Assay used: immunoSEQ multiplex PCR; TCRdb lists only in-frame clones, some missing. Seen here are 10,000 to 15,000 clones, more than 25% observed once, and the top ten hold roughly 2.8%. The sequencing here drew on alloreactive CD8+ T cells from a mixed lymphocyte reaction culture, taken before intestinal transplant. All receptors come from a human patient who received an intestinal transplant. Both conserved end residues are part of each CDR3. A D gene is named only where the DNA matches it firmly. Size tells how often a clone was seen (once, few, many) or the class of an expanded clone, and some rows leave it out.

j_call | cdr3_length | d_call | clone_size | v_call | cdr3_nt | cdr3_aa
TRBJ2-3 | 14 | TRBD2 | - | TRBV5-1 | TGCGCCAGCAGTCCTGGACTAGCTGGGGATACGCAGTATTTT | CASSPGLAGDTQYF
TRBJ2-3 | 13 | - | - | TRBV6-6 | TGTGCCAGCAGTTACTCGATCCCAGATACGCAGTATTTT | CASSYSIPDTQYF
TRBJ2-4 | 16 | - | - | TRBV5-6 | TGTGCCAGCACCTCCCGACCGGATCTAGCCAAAAACATTCAGTACTTC | CASTSRPDLAKNIQYF
TRBJ2-1 | 16 | - | - | TRBV5-4 | TGTGCCAGCAGCTTGGGTGGTCTCAGCTCCTACAATGAGCAGTTCTTC | CASSLGGLSSYNEQFF
TRBJ2-7 | 15 | - | few | TRBV5-1 | TGCGCCAGCAGCTTGTCTGGACTCCTCTCCTACGAGCAGTACTTC | CASSLSGLLSYEQYF
TRBJ2-7 | 15 | - | - | TRBV7-2 | - | CASSLVASGSYERYF
TRBJ2-1 | 16 | - | - | TRBV27 | TGTGCCAGCAGTTTATCAGGGGTTAGGGTCTACAATGAGCAGTTCTTC | CASSLSGVRVYNEQFF
TRBJ1-6 | 14 | - | - | TRBV6-9 | TGTGCCAGCAGTTACGGGTTCCGGCCTTCACCCCTCCACTTT | CASSYGFRPSPLHF
TRBJ2-2 | 18 | TRBD2 | medium-sized | TRBV19 | TGTGCCAGTATTCAATCCTCGGGACTAGCGGGCACCACCGGGGAGCTGTTTTTT | CASIQSSGLAGTTGELFF
TRBJ2-7 | 15 | - | - | TRBV29-1 | TGCAGCGTTGAATCGCCCGGGATCGCTTCCTACGAGCAGTACTTC | CSVESPGIASYEQYF
TRBJ2-7 | 16 | TRBD1 | - | TRBV5-1 | TGTGCCAGCAGCTTGGACAGGGAGCAACTGATTCTCGAGCAGTACTTC | CASSLDREQLILEQYF
TRBJ1-1 | 15 | TRBD1 | - | TRBV4-2 | TGTGCCAGCAGTCGAGACAGGGGGACGAACACTGAAGCTTTCTTT | CASSRDRGTNTEAFF
TRBJ1-3 | 16 | - | - | TRBV5-1 | TGCGCCAGCAGCTTGGGGGGATCAGGTGGTGGAAACACCATATATTTT | CASSLGGSGGGNTIYF
TRBJ1-6 | 13 | - | - | TRBV7-6 | TGTGCCAGCAGCTTAGCTTTGCGGTCACCCCTCCACTTT | CASSLALRSPLHF
TRBJ1-5 | 13 | - | - | TRBV19 | TGTGCCAGTGGTTTTCAGGGCGCTCAGCCCCAGCATTTT | CASGFQGAQPQHF
TRBJ2-1 | 14 | TRBD2 | once | TRBV9 | TGTGCCAGCAGCCTCGGACTAGCGGGAGATGAGCAGTTCTTC | CASSLGLAGDEQFF
TRBJ2-7 | 15 | TRBD1 | - | TRBV4-1 | TGCGCCAGCAGCCAAGATCAACAGGGGTACGACGAGCAGTACTTC | CASSQDQQGYDEQYF
TRBJ2-7 | 13 | - | - | TRBV28 | TGTGCCAGCAGTTTAGGTACATCCTACGAGCAGTACTTC | CASSLGTSYEQYF
TRBJ2-3 | 15 | - | - | TRBV10-3 | TGTGCCATCAGTGTCCGGGGGAGAAGCACAGATACGCAGTATTTT | CAISVRGRSTDTQYF
TRBJ2-3 | 16 | TRBD2 | - | TRBV4-1 | TGTGCCAGCAGCCTCTGGACTAGCGGGGTCACAGATACGCAGTATTTT | CASSLWTSGVTDTQYF
TRBJ1-6 | 15 | TRBD1 | - | TRBV11-1 | TGTGCCAGCAGCTCAGGACAGGCCTTTAATTCACCCCTCCACTTT | CASSSGQAFNSPLHF
TRBJ2-7 | 16 | - | - | TRBV18 | TGTGCCAGCTCACCACCGTTGGCAGCTCTAGACCACGAGCAGTACTTC | CASSPPLAALDHEQYF
TRBJ2-2 | 13 | - | medium-sized | TRBV7-7 | TGTGCCAGCAGCTATCACAACACCGGGGAGCTGTTTTTT | CASSYHNTGELFF
TRBJ1-1 | 11 | - | - | TRBV11-2 | TGTGCCAGCAGCTTCTGGCGTAGAGCTTTCTTT | CASSFWRRAFF
TRBJ2-6 | 18 | - | - | TRBV5-8 | TGTGCCAGCCAGTCCGCTCATCCACAACAAAGTCGGGCCAACGTCCTGACTTTC | CASQSAHPQQSRANVLTF
TRBJ1-2 | 15 | TRBD1 | - | TRBV18 | TGTGCCAGCTCACTGGGGACAGTAGCTAACTATGGCTACACCTTC | CASSLGTVANYGYTF
TRBJ2-1 | 19 | - | - | TRBV7-3 | TGTGCCAGCAGCCATCTCCCCTCCGAATTATTTAGGGTTAACAATGAGCAGTTCTTC | CASSHLPSELFRVNNEQFF
TRBJ1-4 | 15 | - | - | TRBV4-1 | TGCGCCAGCAGCCCTCAGGGTTTAGGAAATGAAAAACTGTTTTTT | CASSPQGLGNEKLFF
TRBJ2-5 | 15 | TRBD1 | - | TRBV13 | TGTGCCAGCAGCTTATCCGGGACAGGGGGTGAGACCCAGTACTTC | CASSLSGTGGETQYF
TRBJ2-2 | 15 | - | - | TRBV6-1 | TGTGCCAGCAGTGTCATGCAGGGATTGACCGGGGAGCTGTTTTTT | CASSVMQGLTGELFF
TRBJ1-5 | 15 | - | - | TRBV27 | TGTGCCAGCAGTTTAGAGGGGCTCGGTTATCAGCCCCAGCATTTT | CASSLEGLGYQPQHF
TRBJ2-3 | 14 | - | few | TRBV7-3 | TGTGCCAGCAGCTTTGCTAGCGACACAGATACGCAGTATTTT | CASSFASDTDTQYF
TRBJ2-2 | 13 | TRBD2 | medium-sized | TRBV19 | TGTGCCAGTAGGAGGACTAGCACCGGGGAGCTGTTTTTT | CASRRTSTGELFF
TRBJ1-2 | 18 | - | - | TRBV18 | TGTGCCAGCTCACCAAACCTGGGCCAGGAGGCCCAAGAGGATGGCTACACCTTC | CASSPNLGQEAQEDGYTF
TRBJ1-1 | 16 | - | - | TRBV11-2 | TGTGCCAGCAGCTCAACTCCGACAGGCTTGAACACTGAAGCTTTCTTT | CASSSTPTGLNTEAFF
TRBJ2-5 | 16 | - | medium-sized | TRBV19 | TGTGCCAGTAGTCCCCCCCTCGGGGGCCCCCAAGAGACCCAGTACTTC | CASSPPLGGPQETQYF
TRBJ2-1 | 14 | TRBD2 | - | TRBV29-1 | TGCAGCGTTGAAGGGCTAGCGGGAGACAATGAGCAGTTCTTC | CSVEGLAGDNEQFF
TRBJ1-2 | 15 | - | - | TRBV7-9 | TGTGCCAGCAGCTTAGTGGGGAATTATAACTATGGCTACACCTTC | CASSLVGNYNYGYTF
TRBJ2-7 | 13 | - | medium-sized | TRBV11-2 | TGTGCCAGCAGCTATACAGGATCCTACGAGCAGTACTTC | CASSYTGSYEQYF
TRBJ2-7 | 17 | TRBD1 | - | TRBV7-6 | TGTGCCAGCAGCGCGTCCTCCGGGACAGGTCCTTCCTACGAGCAGTACTTC | CASSASSGTGPSYEQYF
TRBJ2-3 | 15 | - | few | TRBV12-5 | TGTGCTAGTGGTTTATGGGGAGAGGGCACAGATACGCAGTATTTT | CASGLWGEGTDTQYF
TRBJ2-1 | 16 | - | few | TRBV27 | TGTGCCAGCAGTTTTTCCCAGGGTGTTTACTACAATGAGCAGTTCTTC | CASSFSQGVYYNEQFF
TRBJ2-5 | 12 | - | few | TRBV4-1 | TGCGCCAGCAGCCACAGGGGAGAGACCCAGTACTTC | CASSHRGETQYF
TRBJ1-2 | 13 | - | - | TRBV19 | TGTGCCACCAGGGAAGACGGCGCCTATGGCTACACCTTC | CATREDGAYGYTF
TRBJ2-3 | 18 | TRBD1 | - | TRBV7-9 | TGTGCCAGCAGCTTCCTAAGCCCGCGGACAGGGCCCACAGATACGCAGTATTTT | CASSFLSPRTGPTDTQYF
TRBJ2-7 | 16 | - | once | TRBV7-3 | TGTGCCAGCAGCCCAAAAGGGGCTAGCAAGCCCGACGAGCAGTACTTC | CASSPKGASKPDEQYF